This TCR beta chain was sequenced in a study of neurological immune-mediated disorders. Whole-study findings and limits: With the multiple sclerosis repertoire cluster, neither clinical nor MRI features showed any association.

This CDR3 comprises 15 residues. CDR1 and CDR2 (germline): MNHEY, SVGAGI. V was trimmed by 2 bases and J by 1 base, leaving 11 bases between them. In its sample, this clonotype was seen many times. What it binds is not known. TCRdb ran MiXCR on the 5' RACE reads and lists one entry per CDR3 protein. Of about 120,000 distinct CDR3 sequences listed, roughly 3.1% are singletons. The sequencing input was PBMCs. This chain connects TRBV6-5 to TRBJ2-5; D ambiguous. This receptor was identified in a woman aged 25 to 39 with multiple sclerosis. The DNA for the CDR3 is TGTGCCAGCAGTTACGAGGACGGGTTCCAAGAGACCCAGTACTTC. Its protein product is CASSYEDGFQETQYF.